The source of this TCR beta chain is a study of T cell responses to AZD1222 COVID-19 vaccine. The study, taken as a whole, reports: Repertoire samples came only from after the peak T cell response.

This CDR3 has 13 residues. Losses at the gene ends were 5 bases for V and 5 bases for J; bases not matched to a gene: 4. CDR1 MNHEY and CDR2 SVGEGT come from the germline V gene. On this clone itself: Antigen: not known.

Profiled with immunoSEQ multiplex PCR; TCRdb holds only in-frame clones, not every one. The sample lists over 85,000 clones, around 81% occurring once. The chain has TRBV6-2 or TRBV6-3 and TRBJ1-1; TRBD1 aligns across 8 bases. The sequence was obtained from an adult in good health. The material sequenced was peripheral blood, taken on day 0 of AZD1222 vaccination. CDR3 nucleotide sequence: TGTGCCAGCAGTGCATACAGGGGGACTGAAGCTTTCTTT. Translated: CASSAYRGTEAFF.